This T cell receptor (beta chain) was profiled in a study of T cell clonality in common variable immunodeficiency. This clone was observed many times. Its antigen is currently unknown. Measured with immunoSEQ multiplex PCR; TCRdb has only the in-frame clones, and not every one. Altogether tens of thousands of clones were found in the sample, and no singletons occur. Notes on the study in general: CVID subjects shared fewer TCRbeta clones than healthy controls did. Common variable immunodeficiency TCR beta sequences reportedly had fewer deletions and N-nucleotide insertions.

The material sequenced was peripheral blood mononuclear cells. The clonotype originates from a person aged 18 to 75 in good health.

The CDR3 sequence: CASSTPLRQGETQYF. Partial CDR3 DNA: TGTGCCAGCAGCACCCCTCTACGACAGGGCGAGACC. The chain has TRBV7-8 and TRBJ2-5, with 7 bases fitting TRBD1. The CDR3 end is not reached by the read, which stops 3 residues before it; the germline J gene fills it in. Germline lookup yields CDR1 SGHVS and CDR2 FQNEAQ. The CDR3 spans 15 residues. The junction had 11 bases not matched to a gene; V was cut back by 5 bases and J by 5 bases.